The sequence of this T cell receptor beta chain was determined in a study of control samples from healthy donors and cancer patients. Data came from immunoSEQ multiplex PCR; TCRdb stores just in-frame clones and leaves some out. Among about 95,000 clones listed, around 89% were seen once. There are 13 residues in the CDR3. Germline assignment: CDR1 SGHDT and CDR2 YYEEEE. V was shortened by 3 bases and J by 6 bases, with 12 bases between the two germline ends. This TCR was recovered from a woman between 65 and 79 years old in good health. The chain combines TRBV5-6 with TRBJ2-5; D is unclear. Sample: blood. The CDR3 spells CASSWAGVQTQYF. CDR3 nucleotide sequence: TGTGCCAGCAGCTGGGCCGGAGTGCAGACCCAGTACTTC.